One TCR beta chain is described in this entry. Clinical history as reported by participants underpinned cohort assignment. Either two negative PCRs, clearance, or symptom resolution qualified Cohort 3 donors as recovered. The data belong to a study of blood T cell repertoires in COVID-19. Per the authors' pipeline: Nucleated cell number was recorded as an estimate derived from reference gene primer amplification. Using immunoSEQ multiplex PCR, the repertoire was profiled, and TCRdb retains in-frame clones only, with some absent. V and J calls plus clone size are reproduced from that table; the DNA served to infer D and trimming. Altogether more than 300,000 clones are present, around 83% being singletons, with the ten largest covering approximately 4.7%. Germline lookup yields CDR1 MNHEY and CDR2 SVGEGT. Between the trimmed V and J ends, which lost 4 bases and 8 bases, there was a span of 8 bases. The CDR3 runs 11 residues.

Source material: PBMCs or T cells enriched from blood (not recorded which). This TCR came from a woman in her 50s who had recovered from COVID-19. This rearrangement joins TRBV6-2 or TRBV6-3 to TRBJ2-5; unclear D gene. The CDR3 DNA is TGTGCCAGCAGTTCTTATTCCACCCAGTACTTC. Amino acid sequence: CASSSYSTQYF.